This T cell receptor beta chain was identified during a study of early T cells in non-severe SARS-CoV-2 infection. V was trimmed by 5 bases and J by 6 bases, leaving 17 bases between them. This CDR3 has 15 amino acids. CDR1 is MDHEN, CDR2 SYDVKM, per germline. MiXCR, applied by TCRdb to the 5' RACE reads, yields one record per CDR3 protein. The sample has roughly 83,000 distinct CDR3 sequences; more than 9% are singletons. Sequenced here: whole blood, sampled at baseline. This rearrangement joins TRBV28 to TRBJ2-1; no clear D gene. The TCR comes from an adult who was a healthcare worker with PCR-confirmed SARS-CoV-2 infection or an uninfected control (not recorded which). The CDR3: CASSHSKTPSNEQFF. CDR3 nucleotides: TGTGCCAGCAGTCACAGCAAAACGCCGTCCAATGAGCAGTTCTTC. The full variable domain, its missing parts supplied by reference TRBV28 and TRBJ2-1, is DVKVTQSSRYLVKRTGEKVFLECVQDMDHENMFWYRQDPGLGLRLIYFSYDVKMKEKGDIPEGYSVSREKKERFSLILESASTNQTSMYLCASSHSKTPSNEQFFGPGTRLTVL.